These 9 T cell receptor beta chains were sequenced from one sample in a study of cytomegalovirus exposure and HLA in healthy donors. Clones were sequenced by immunoSEQ multiplex PCR, and TCRdb holds only the in-frame ones, with some missing. Here the sample spans tens of thousands of clones, about 89% being singletons. The sequenced sample was PBMCs. These receptors originate from a young man in good health and CMV-seronegative.

The chain joins TRBV5-1 to TRBJ2-7; 9 nucleotides line up with TRBD1. Germline CDR1 SGHRS, CDR2 YFSETQ. The V segment lost 8 bases and the J segment 3 bases; nucleotides outside the gene matches: 6. The CDR3 extends over 13 amino acids. The CDR3 here is CASGTGTVYEQYF. In DNA form, the CDR3 reads TGCGCCAGTGGGACAGGGACCGTCTACGAGCAGTACTTC.

The CDR3 spells CASNSGTSGRQEQYF. The CDR3 DNA follows: TGTGCCAGCAACTCTGGGACTAGCGGGAGGCAGGAGCAGTACTTC. The rearrangement joins TRBV7-8 to TRBJ2-5, with 15 bases identical to TRBD2. J gave up 11 bases and V 7 bases, and 11 bases lay outside the gene matches. The CDR3 runs 15 residues. The V gene's germline CDR1 is SGHVS and CDR2 FQNEAQ.

This chain connects TRBV7-2 to TRBJ1-4; 7 nucleotides agree with TRBD1. V lost 7 bases to trimming and J lost 8 bases; unmatched junction nucleotides: 13. The CDR3 extends over 15 amino acids. Per the germline V gene, CDR1 is SGHTA and CDR2 is FQGNSA. The CDR3 reads CASTSQGGIMEKLFF. CDR3 in DNA: TGTGCCAGCACCTCCCAAGGGGGCATTATGGAAAAACTGTTTTTT.

This clone was recorded many times. This chain joins TRBV19 and TRBJ1-5; TRBD1 matches 10 bases. The CDR3 is 16 residues long. The V segment lost 2 bases and the J segment 7 bases; nucleotides outside the gene matches: 8. Per the germline V gene, CDR1 is LNHDA and CDR2 is SQIVND (reference sequence). CDR3 amino acids: CASSIYPGTGDQPQHF. The DNA of the CDR3 is TGTGCCAGTAGTATATATCCCGGGACAGGGGACCAGCCCCAGCATTTT.

This rearrangement joins TRBV5-1 to TRBJ2-1; no firm D call. The V and J ends lost 4 bases and 4 bases respectively, with 6 bases between them. In germline, CDR1 is SGHRS, CDR2 YFSETQ. This CDR3 has 12 residues. The CDR3 here is CASSLAYNEQFF. In nucleotides, the CDR3 is TGCGCCAGCAGCCTGGCTTACAATGAGCAGTTCTTC.

The rearrangement joins TRBV7-9 to TRBJ1-4; possibly TRBD1 for D (6 bases). Per the germline V gene, CDR1 is SEHNR and CDR2 is FQNEAQ (reference sequence). This CDR3 is 15 amino acids long. V shed 0 bases and J shed 7 bases, with 12 bases lying between them. CDR3 coding DNA: TGTGCCAGCAGCTTAGCAAGAGGGGGAAGTGAAAAACTGTTTTTT. Amino acid sequence: CASSLARGGSEKLFF.

V and J are TRBV9 and TRBJ1-5, with a possible D match to TRBD1 (6 bases). V was shortened by 3 bases and J by 4 bases, with 14 bases between the two germline ends. The CDR3 totals 15 residues. CDR1 and CDR2 from the germline V gene are SGDLS and YYNGEE. Written as DNA, the CDR3 is TGTGCCAGCAGCGGGGGAGGGGGGGGAAATCAGCCCCAGCATTTT. Its translation: CASSGGGGGNQPQHF.

The chain couples TRBV6-1 to TRBJ1-2, with 8 bases identical to TRBD1. Germline values: CDR1 MNHNS, CDR2 SASEGT. The V and J ends lost 7 bases and 4 bases, in that order; junction bases with no gene match: 5. The CDR3 has 13 amino acids. Written as DNA, the CDR3 is TGTGCCAGCACCCCGGACAGGGCCTATGGCTACACCTTC. Translation gives CASTPDRAYGYTF.

The J gene is TRBJ1-1, the V gene TRBV10-3; unclear D gene. The CDR3 is made up of 13 amino acids. Germline assignment: CDR1 ENHRY and CDR2 SYGVKD. Trimming pared 4 bases from V and 7 bases from J, leaving 13 bases between. The CDR3 spells CAISGEAGNEAFF. For the CDR3, the DNA is TGTGCCATCAGTGGCGAGGCGGGGAATGAAGCTTTCTTT.